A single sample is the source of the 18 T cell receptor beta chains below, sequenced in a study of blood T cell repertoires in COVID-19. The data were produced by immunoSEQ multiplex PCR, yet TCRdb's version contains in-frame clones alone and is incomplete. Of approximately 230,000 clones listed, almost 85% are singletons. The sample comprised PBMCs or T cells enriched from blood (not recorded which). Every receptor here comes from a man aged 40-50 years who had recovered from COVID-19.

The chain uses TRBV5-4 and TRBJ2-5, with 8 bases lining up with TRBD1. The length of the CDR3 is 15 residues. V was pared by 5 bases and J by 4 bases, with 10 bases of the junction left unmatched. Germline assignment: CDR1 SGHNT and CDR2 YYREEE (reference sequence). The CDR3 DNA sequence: TGTGCCAGCAGTCCTGGACAGGGATGGGGAGAGACCCAGTACTTC. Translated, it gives CASSPGQGWGETQYF.

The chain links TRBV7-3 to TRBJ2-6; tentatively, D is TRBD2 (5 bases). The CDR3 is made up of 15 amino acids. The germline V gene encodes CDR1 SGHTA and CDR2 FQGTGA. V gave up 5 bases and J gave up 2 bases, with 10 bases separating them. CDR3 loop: CASSLGRAGANVLTF. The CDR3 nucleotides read TGTGCCAGCAGCCTGGGGAGAGCTGGGGCCAACGTCCTGACTTTC. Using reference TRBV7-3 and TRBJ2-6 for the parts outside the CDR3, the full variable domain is GAGVSQTPSNKVTEKGKYVELRCDPISGHTALYWYRQSLGQGPEFLIYFQGTGAADDSGLPNDRFFAVRPEGSVSTLKIQRTERGDSAVYLCASSLGRAGANVLTFGAGSRLTVL.

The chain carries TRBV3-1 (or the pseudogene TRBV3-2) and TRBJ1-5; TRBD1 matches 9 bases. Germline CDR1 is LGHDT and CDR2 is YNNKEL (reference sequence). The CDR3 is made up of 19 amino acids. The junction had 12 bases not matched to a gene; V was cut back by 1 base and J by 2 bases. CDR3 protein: CASSQGGTGWLRGNQPQHF. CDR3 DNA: TGTGCCAGCAGCCAAGGGGGGACAGGGTGGTTACGGGGCAATCAGCCCCAGCATTTT.

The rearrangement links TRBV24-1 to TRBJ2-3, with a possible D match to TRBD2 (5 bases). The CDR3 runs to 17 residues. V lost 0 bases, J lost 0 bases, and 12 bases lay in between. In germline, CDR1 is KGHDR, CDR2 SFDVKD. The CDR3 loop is CATSDLSGEISTDTQYF. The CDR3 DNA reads TGTGCCACCAGTGATTTGTCCGGGGAAATTAGCACAGATACGCAGTATTTT.

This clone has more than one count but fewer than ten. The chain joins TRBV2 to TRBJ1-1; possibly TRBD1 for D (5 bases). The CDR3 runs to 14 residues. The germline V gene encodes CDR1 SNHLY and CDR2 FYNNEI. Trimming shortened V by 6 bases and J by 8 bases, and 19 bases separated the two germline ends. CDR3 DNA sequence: TGTGCCAGCAGCTTCCTCCAGGATGGGGCGGAAGCTTTCTTT. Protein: CASSFLQDGAEAFF.

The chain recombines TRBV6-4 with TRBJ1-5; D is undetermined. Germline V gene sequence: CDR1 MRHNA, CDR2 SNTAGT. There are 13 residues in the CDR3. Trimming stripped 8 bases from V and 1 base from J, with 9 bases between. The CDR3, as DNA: TGTGCCAGCCCAAATAGAAGCAATCAGCCCCAGCATTTT. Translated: CASPNRSNQPQHF.

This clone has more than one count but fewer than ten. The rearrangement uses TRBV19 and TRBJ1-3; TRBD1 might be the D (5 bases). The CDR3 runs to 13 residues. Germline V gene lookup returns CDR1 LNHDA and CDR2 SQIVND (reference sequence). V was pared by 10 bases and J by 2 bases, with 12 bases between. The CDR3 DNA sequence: TGTGCCACAGGGTCCGTCCCTGGAAACACCATATATTTT. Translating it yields CATGSVPGNTIYF.

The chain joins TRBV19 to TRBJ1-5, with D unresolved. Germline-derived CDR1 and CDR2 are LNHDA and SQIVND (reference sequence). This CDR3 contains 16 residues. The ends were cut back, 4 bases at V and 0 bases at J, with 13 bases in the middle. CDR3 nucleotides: TGTGCCAGTAGTACGCCCGGGCGGGCTAGCAATCAGCCCCAGCATTTT. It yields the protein CASSTPGRASNQPQHF.

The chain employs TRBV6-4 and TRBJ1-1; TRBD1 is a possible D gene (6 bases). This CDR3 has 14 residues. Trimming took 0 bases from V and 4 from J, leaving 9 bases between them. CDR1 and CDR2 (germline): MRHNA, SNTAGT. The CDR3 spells CASSDSIGGTEAFF. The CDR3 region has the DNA TGTGCCAGCAGTGACTCGATAGGGGGCACTGAAGCTTTCTTT.

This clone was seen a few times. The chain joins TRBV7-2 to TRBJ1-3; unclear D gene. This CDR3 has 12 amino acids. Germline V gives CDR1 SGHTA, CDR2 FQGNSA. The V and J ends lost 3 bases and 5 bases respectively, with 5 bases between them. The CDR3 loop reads CASSFSRNTIYF. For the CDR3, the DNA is TGTGCCAGCAGCTTTTCCAGAAACACCATATATTTT.

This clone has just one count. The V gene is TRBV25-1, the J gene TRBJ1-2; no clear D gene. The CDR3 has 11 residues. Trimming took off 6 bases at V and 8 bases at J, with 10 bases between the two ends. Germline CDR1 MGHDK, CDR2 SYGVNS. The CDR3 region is CASRLELGYTF. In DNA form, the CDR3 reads TGTGCCAGCAGGTTAGAGCTGGGCTACACCTTC.

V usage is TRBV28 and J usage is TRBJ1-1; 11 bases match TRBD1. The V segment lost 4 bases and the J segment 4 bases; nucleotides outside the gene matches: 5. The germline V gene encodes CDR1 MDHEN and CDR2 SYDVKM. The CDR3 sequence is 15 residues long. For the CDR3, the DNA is TGTGCCAGCAGTTCCTGGACAGGGGGCGGCACTGAAGCTTTCTTT. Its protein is CASSSWTGGGTEAFF.

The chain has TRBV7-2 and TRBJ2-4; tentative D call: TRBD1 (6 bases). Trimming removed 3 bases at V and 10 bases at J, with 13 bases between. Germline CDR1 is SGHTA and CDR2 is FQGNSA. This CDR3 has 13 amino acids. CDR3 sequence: CASSLGAEWIQYF. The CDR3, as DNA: TGTGCCAGCAGCTTGGGGGCAGAGTGGATTCAGTACTTC.

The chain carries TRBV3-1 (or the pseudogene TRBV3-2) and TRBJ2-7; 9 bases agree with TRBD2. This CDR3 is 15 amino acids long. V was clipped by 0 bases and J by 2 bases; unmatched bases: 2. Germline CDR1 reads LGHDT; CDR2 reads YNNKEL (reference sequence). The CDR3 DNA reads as TGTGCCAGCAGCCAAGATGCGGGAGGGCCCTACGAGCAGTACTTC. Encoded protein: CASSQDAGGPYEQYF.

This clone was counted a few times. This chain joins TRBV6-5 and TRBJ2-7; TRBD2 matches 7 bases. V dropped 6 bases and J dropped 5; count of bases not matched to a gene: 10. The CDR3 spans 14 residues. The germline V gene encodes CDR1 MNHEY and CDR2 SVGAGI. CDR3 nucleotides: TGTGCCAGCAGGAGGGGAGGGGAATCAAACGAGCAGTACTTC. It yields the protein CASRRGGESNEQYF.

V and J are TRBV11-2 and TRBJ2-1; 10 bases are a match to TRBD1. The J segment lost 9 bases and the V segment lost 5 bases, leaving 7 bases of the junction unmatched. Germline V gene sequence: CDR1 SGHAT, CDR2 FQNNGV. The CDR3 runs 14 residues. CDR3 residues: CASSTGTGEFEQFF. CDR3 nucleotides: TGTGCCAGCAGCACCGGGACAGGGGAATTTGAGCAGTTCTTC.

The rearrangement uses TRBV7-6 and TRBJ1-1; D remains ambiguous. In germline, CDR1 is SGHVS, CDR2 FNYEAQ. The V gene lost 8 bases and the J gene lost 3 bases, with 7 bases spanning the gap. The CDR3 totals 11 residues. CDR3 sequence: CASGGDTEAFF. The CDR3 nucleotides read TGTGCCAGCGGAGGTGACACTGAAGCTTTCTTT.

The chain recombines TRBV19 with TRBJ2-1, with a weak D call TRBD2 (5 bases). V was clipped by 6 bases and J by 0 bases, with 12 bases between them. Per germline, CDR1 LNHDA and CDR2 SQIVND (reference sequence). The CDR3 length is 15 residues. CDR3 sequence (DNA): TGTGCCAGTAGCCCTAGCTGGAGCTCCTACAATGAGCAGTTCTTC. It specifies CASSPSWSSYNEQFF.